The present entry profiles one T cell receptor (beta chain) with its context. Trimming shortened V by 1 base and J by 1 base, and 5 bases separated the two germline ends. CDR3 length: 14 residues. Germline V CDR1 and CDR2: SGHRS, YFSETQ. These data belong to a study of lymphopenia after photon versus proton radiotherapy. The assay was immunoSEQ multiplex PCR, and TCRdb's table has in-frame clones only and misses some. The sample has roughly 12,000 clones, roughly nine tenths seen once. The sample here was peripheral blood, taken from a patient treated with photon-based radiotherapy. This TCR was sampled from a man in his fifties or sixties with pancreatic cancer. The chain couples TRBV5-1 to TRBJ2-2, with D perhaps TRBD1 (5 bases). The CDR3 protein is CASSLTGNTGELFF. The CDR3 DNA sequence: TGCGCCAGCAGCTTGACAGGGAACACCGGGGAGCTGTTTTTT. Based on the CDR3 plus reference TRBV5-1 and TRBJ2-2, the full variable domain is KAGVTQTPRYLIKTRGQQVTLSCSPISGHRSVSWYQQTPGQGLQFLFEYFSETQRNKGNFPGRFSGRQFSNSRSEMNVSTLELGDSALYLCASSLTGNTGELFFGEGSRLTVL.